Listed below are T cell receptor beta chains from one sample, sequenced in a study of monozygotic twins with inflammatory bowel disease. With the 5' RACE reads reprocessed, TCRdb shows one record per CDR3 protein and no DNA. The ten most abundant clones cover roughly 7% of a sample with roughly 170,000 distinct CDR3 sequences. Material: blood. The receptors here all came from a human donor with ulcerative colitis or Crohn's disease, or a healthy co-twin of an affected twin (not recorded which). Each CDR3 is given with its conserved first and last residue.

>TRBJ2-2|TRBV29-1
CSVEIWGTGELFF
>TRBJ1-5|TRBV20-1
CSASEGPSNQPQHF
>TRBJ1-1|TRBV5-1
CASSARQGPFEAFF
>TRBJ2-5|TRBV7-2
CASSLFQGSQETQYF
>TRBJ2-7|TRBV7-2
CASSLVGRGRHEQYF
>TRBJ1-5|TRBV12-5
CASDAEYSNQPQHF
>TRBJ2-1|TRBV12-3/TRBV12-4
CASSLLNGKEIF
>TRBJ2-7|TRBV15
CATSRAGTGSHEQYF
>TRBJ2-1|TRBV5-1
CASSLSGRTYNEQFF
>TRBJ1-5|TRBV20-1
CSAPRGAGDSNQPQHF
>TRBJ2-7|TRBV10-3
CATVRDRAGEQYF
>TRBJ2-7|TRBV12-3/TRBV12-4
CASSTRLVEQYF
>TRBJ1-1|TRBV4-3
CASSQDRAGVNTEAFF
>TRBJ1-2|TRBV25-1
CASSASSGTDYGYTF
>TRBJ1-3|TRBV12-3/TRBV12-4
CASSGQGVGNTIYF
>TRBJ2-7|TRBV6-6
CASSAEGEQYF
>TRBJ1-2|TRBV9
CASSGWAPLGYGYTF
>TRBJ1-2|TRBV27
CSSSPDRFSGYTF
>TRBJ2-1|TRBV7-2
CASSQPVAGGRIDEQFF
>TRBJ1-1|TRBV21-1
CASSTDITEAFF
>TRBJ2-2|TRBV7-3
CASSLGRSTHTGELFF
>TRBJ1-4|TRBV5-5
CASSLAGRTNEKLFF
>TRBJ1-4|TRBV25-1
CASSEFRNEKLFF
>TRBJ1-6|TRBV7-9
CASSLKTGYNSPLHF